These 19 T cell receptor beta chains were sequenced from one sample in a study of blood T cell repertoires in COVID-19 (TCRdb year 2020). Libraries were prepared through the immunoSEQ multiplex PCR assay. As stored in TCRdb, this immuneACCESS dataset retains in-frame rearrangements with V and J assigned. A fraction of the clones does not appear; measured against another copy, unresolved V genes explain less than half of the discrepancy, and the remainder lacks a known reason. For this sample there are tens of thousands of clones; around 92% appear just once. Clones ranked in the top ten supply about 2.5% of the sample. Sample: peripheral blood. All receptors derive from a man aged 45 to 65 with COVID-19, enrolled during active disease.

The V gene is TRBV11-2, the J gene TRBJ1-5; D unresolved. V lost 1 base and J 6 bases, leaving 16 bases between the germline ends. Germline CDR1 and CDR2: SGHAT and FQNNGV. The CDR3 totals 16 residues. The DNA of the CDR3 is TGTGCCAGCAGCTTAGGTGGACGGTCGAGCGGTCAGCCCCAGCATTTT. It yields the protein CASSLGGRSSGQPQHF.

This clone was seen once. The chain employs TRBV30 and TRBJ1-2; D ambiguous. Germline values: CDR1 GTSNPN, CDR2 SVGIG (reference sequence). CDR3 length: 13 amino acids. V dropped 0 bases and J dropped 0 bases, with 5 bases sitting between them. In DNA form, the CDR3 reads TGTGCCTGGAGTGTGAACTCTAACTATGGCTACACCTTC. It specifies CAWSVNSNYGYTF.

This clone is categorized as large. The chain is built from TRBV4-3 and TRBJ1-2; D ambiguous. The V end was cut by 5 bases, the J end by 7 bases, with 17 bases between. The CDR3 is 14 amino acids. Germline values: CDR1 LGHNA, CDR2 YSLEER. The CDR3 DNA reads TGCGCCAGCAGCTTAAACCCGGGAAGTACTGGCTACACCTTC. Its protein is CASSLNPGSTGYTF.

The J gene is TRBJ2-7, the V gene TRBV28; 9 nucleotides align to TRBD1. Trimming removed 2 bases from V and 4 bases from J; junction bases left unmatched: 3. This CDR3 comprises 14 residues. CDR1 and CDR2 (germline): MDHEN, SYDVKM. The chain's CDR3 is CASSLGTGLYEQYF. The CDR3 nucleotides read TGTGCCAGCAGTTTAGGGACAGGGCTATACGAGCAGTACTTC.

The CDR3 DNA reads TGTGCCAGCATCCTCGAGCGGGGGCCCACCTACGAGCAGTACTTC. As protein: CASILERGPTYEQYF. This chain links TRBV2 with TRBJ2-7, with 8 positions matching TRBD2. Trimming at V came to 7 bases and at J to 2 bases, leaving 10 bases not matched to a gene. CDR3 length: 15 amino acids. Germline V gene lookup returns CDR1 SNHLY and CDR2 FYNNEI.

CDR3 sequence: CASSSRLAGASTDTQYF. In DNA form, the CDR3 reads TGTGCCAGCAGCTCACGCCTAGCGGGAGCCAGCACAGATACGCAGTATTTT. The chain has TRBV5-8 and TRBJ2-3, with 10 bases fitting TRBD2. This CDR3 has 17 amino acids. Germline assignment: CDR1 SGHTS and CDR2 YDEGEE. The V and J ends lost 3 bases and 0 bases, in that order; junction bases with no gene match: 7. The variable domain in full, completed from reference TRBV5-8 and TRBJ2-3, reads EAGVTQSPTHLIKTRGQQATLRCSPISGHTSVYWYQQALGLGLQFLLWYDEGEERNRGNFPPRFSGRQFPNYSSELNVNALELEDSALYLCASSSRLAGASTDTQYFGPGTRLTVL.

V gene TRBV30 combines with J gene TRBJ1-2, with 12 bases that match TRBD1. Per the germline V gene, CDR1 is GTSNPN and CDR2 is SVGIG (reference sequence). The CDR3 consists of 13 residues. J was trimmed by 8 bases and V by 7 bases; bases with no gene match: 8. Here the CDR3 reads CALPGQGAGGYTF. Here the CDR3 DNA reads TGTGCCTTACCGGGACAGGGGGCGGGGGGCTACACCTTC.

This clone was counted a few times. The chain links TRBV9 to TRBJ1-5; D uncertain. CDR1 and CDR2 from the germline V gene are SGDLS and YYNGEE. The CDR3 consists of 14 residues. Deletions cut 0 bases from V and 4 bases from J, with 8 bases between. The CDR3 DNA follows: TGTGCCAGCAGCGTAGGGGAGGCTAATCAGCCCCAGCATTTT. It is translated as CASSVGEANQPQHF.

The rearrangement joins TRBV7-2 to TRBJ1-2; a weak D match, TRBD1 (6 bases). The CDR3 contains 18 residues. Germline CDR1 and CDR2: SGHTA and FQGNSA. Deletions cut 7 bases from V and 8 bases from J, with 32 bases between. CDR3 region: CASTRNPHREHSGGGYTF. CDR3 DNA sequence: TGTGCCAGCACCCGAAACCCTCACAGGGAACATTCGGGTGGGGGCTACACCTTC.

The chain carries TRBV7-9 and TRBJ1-6; 7 nucleotides align to TRBD1. There are 16 residues in the CDR3. V shed 6 bases, J shed 0 bases, and the junction held 5 bases outside the gene matches. Germline V gives CDR1 SEHNR, CDR2 FQNEAQ (reference sequence). Written as DNA, the CDR3 is TGTGCCAGCAGACCTACAGGGGACTCCTATAATTCACCCCTCCACTTT. It encodes CASRPTGDSYNSPLHF.

The chain is built from TRBV9 and TRBJ1-2, with a tentative D call TRBD1 (5 bases). Germline loops: CDR1 SGDLS, CDR2 YYNGEE. This CDR3 region has 15 residues. Trimming left V 0 bases short and J 4 bases short, with 13 bases between. The CDR3 sequence: CASSVATDLSYGYTF. DNA of the CDR3: TGTGCCAGCAGCGTAGCGACAGATCTCTCCTATGGCTACACCTTC.

J is TRBJ2-7 and V is TRBV2; TRBD1 is a possible D gene (7 bases). This CDR3 contains 14 residues. V was cut by 2 bases and J by 6 bases, with 14 bases left in between. Per the germline V gene, CDR1 is SNHLY and CDR2 is FYNNEI. CDR3 sequence (DNA): TGTGCCAGCAGTGAAAATAGGCAGGGGGGCGAGCAGTACTTC. Translation: CASSENRQGGEQYF.

V is TRBV4-3 and J is TRBJ2-1; 9 positions match TRBD2. The J segment lost 15 bases and the V segment lost 3 bases, leaving 12 bases of the junction unmatched. This CDR3 comprises 14 residues. Looked up from germline, CDR1 is LGHNA and CDR2 is YSLEER. The CDR3 region is CASSHHMQTSGLFF. The CDR3 region has the DNA TGCGCCAGCAGCCACCATATGCAGACTAGCGGTCTGTTCTTC.

V is TRBV3-1 (or the pseudogene TRBV3-2) and J is TRBJ2-7, with TRBD1 identical over 9 bases. CDR3 length equals 15 residues. V was clipped by 1 base and J by 3 bases; unmatched bases: 4. Germline V gives CDR1 LGHDT, CDR2 YNNKEL (reference sequence). The CDR3 region is CASSQGDRVFYEQYF. In DNA, the CDR3 is TGTGCCAGCAGCCAAGGGGACAGGGTCTTCTACGAGCAGTACTTC.

A single count supports this clone. J is TRBJ2-1 and V is TRBV7-2; 8 bases align to TRBD2. CDR3 length equals 15 residues. Germline loops: CDR1 SGHTA, CDR2 FQGNSA. J gave up 1 base and V 1 base, and 0 bases lay outside the gene matches. The CDR3 DNA reads TGTGCCAGCAGCTTAGGACTAGCGTCCTACAATGAGCAGTTCTTC. It codes for CASSLGLASYNEQFF.

The V call is TRBV13, the J call TRBJ1-1; the D gene is possibly TRBD1 (6 bases). V lost 5 bases to trimming and J lost 8 bases, with 12 bases between them. Germline V lookup: CDR1 PRHDT, CDR2 FYEKMQ (reference sequence). The CDR3 is 12 amino acids. CDR3 sequence reads: CASSPSGVEAFF. CDR3 bases: TGTGCCAGCAGCCCATCAGGGGTGGAAGCTTTCTTT.

This sequence joins TRBV6-2 or TRBV6-3 and TRBJ1-1; D call uncertain. The CDR3 totals 13 residues. Germline V CDR1 and CDR2: MNHEY, SVGEGT. With 3 bases removed from V and 6 bases from J, the gap between germline ends came to 11 bases. This CDR3 reads CASSYTTQSEAFF. CDR3 sequence (DNA): TGTGCCAGCAGTTATACGACACAGTCTGAAGCTTTCTTT.

This chain links TRBV30 with TRBJ2-1; TRBD2 agrees at 9 bases. The CDR3 consists of 14 residues. Losses at the gene ends were 1 base for V and 9 bases for J; bases not matched to a gene: 7. Germline V CDR1 and CDR2: GTSNPN, SVGIG (reference sequence). CDR3 in amino acids: CAWSALRGGFEQFF. The CDR3 bases are TGTGCCTGGAGTGCCCTGCGGGGGGGCTTTGAGCAGTTCTTC. The full variable domain, completed using reference TRBV30 and TRBJ2-1, is SQTIHQWPATLVQPVGSPLSLECTVEGTSNPNLYWYRQAAGRGLQLLFYSVGIGQISSEVPQNLSASRPQDRQFILSSKKLLLSDSGFYLCAWSALRGGFEQFFGPGTRLTVL.

This clone was picked up a small number of times. The CDR3 sequence is CASSEVSRGSNTEAFF. Here the CDR3 DNA reads TGTGCCAGCAGTGAAGTAAGCAGGGGGAGTAACACTGAAGCTTTCTTT. The rearrangement joins TRBV2 to TRBJ1-1, with 7 bases matching TRBD1. CDR1 is SNHLY and CDR2 is FYNNEI in the germline V gene. This CDR3 contains 16 residues. J gave up 2 bases and V 1 base, and 7 bases lay outside the gene matches.